This T cell receptor (beta chain) derives from a study of T cells in Graves' hyperthyroidism and ophthalmopathy. Study-level points and caveats: Onset of ophthalmopathy came a median around 6.5 months after the model predicted it. Blood also held most thyroid clonotypes expanded beyond 0.001.

This clonotype was found a few times. Its target is not known. Amplified TCR beta CDR3 regions came from RNA transcripts. In the first-round RT-PCR of the TCR CDR3, the HTBI primer set was used. TCRdb analysed the multiplex PCR reads with MiXCR anew, one entry per CDR3 protein. The sample yields about half a million distinct CDR3 sequences, under 25% seen once. Losses at the gene ends were 6 bases for V and 5 bases for J; bases not matched to a gene: 6. The CDR3 is 12 amino acids. Germline lookup yields CDR1 DFQATT and CDR2 SNEGSKA (reference sequence). V is TRBV20-1 and J is TRBJ2-7; TRBD1 matches 8 bases. Sequencing was performed on blood. The TCR was taken from a man aged 18 to 35 with Graves' hyperthyroidism. CDR3 region: CSAPGGGDEQYF. For the CDR3, the DNA is TGCAGTGCCCCAGGGGGCGGAGACGAGCAGTACTTC.